This T cell receptor beta chain was identified during a study of blood T cell repertoires in COVID-19. The table lists this clone with a few counts. Clones were read by immunoSEQ multiplex PCR, and TCRdb kept only the in-frame ones, dropping some. The sample shows over 300,000 clones, around 90% of them seen only once. There are 15 residues in the CDR3. Germline loops: CDR1 SQVTM, CDR2 ANQGSEA. V dropped 4 bases and J dropped 0 bases, with 15 bases sitting between them. The sequence was collected from a man younger than 35 with active or convalescent COVID-19. The chain has TRBV29-1 and TRBJ1-1; possible D gene TRBD1, 5 bases. Sequenced sample: peripheral blood. The CDR3 DNA reads TGCAGCGTTGCCTATACAGGCAGAGTGAACACTGAAGCTTTCTTT. This translates into CSVAYTGRVNTEAFF.